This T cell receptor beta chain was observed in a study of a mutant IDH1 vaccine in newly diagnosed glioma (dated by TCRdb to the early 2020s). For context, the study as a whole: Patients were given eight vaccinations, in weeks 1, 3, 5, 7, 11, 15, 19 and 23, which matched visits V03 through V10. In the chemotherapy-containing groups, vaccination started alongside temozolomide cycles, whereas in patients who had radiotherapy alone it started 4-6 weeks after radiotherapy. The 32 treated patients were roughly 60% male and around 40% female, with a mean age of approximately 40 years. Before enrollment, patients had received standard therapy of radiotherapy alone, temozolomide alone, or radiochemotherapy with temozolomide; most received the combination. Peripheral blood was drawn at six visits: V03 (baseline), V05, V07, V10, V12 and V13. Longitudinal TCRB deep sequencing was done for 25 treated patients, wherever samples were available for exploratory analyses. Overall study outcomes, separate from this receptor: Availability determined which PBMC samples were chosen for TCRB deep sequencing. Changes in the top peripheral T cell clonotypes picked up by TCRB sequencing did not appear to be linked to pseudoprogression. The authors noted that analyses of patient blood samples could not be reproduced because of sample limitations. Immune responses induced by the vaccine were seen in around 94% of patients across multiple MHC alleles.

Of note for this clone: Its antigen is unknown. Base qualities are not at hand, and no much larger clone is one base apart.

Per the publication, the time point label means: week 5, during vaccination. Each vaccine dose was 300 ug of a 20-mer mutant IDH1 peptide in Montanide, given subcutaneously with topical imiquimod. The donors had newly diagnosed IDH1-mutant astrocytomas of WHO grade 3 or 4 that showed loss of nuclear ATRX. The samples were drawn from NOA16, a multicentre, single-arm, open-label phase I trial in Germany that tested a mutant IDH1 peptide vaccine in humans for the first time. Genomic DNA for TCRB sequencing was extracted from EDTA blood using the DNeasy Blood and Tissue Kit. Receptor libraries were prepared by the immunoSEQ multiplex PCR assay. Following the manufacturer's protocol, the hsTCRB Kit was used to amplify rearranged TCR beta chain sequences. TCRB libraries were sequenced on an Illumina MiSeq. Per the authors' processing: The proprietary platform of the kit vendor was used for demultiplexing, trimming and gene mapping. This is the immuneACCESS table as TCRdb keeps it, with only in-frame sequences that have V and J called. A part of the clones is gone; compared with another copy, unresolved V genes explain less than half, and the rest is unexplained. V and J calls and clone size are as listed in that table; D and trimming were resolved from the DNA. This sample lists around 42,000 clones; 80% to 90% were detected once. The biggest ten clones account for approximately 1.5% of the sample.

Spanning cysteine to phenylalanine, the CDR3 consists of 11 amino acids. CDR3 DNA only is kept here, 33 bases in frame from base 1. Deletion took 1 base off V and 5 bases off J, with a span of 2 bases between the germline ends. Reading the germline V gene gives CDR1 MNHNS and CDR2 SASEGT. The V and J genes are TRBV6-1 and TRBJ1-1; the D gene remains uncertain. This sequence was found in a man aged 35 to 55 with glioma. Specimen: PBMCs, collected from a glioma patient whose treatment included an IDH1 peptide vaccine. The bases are TGTGCCAGCAGTGAAGTGACTGAAGCTTTCTTT. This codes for CASSEVTEAFF.